These 14 T cell receptor beta chains originate from one sample sequenced in a study of radiotherapy plus CTLA-4 blockade in lung cancer. TCRdb keeps only in-frame clones here, not all; method: immunoSEQ multiplex PCR. The top ten clones hold around 9.5% of a sample with 39,000 or so clones, over 65% of them seen once. The source was peripheral blood, collected from a patient treated with radiotherapy plus ipilimumab. The receptors originated from a human donor with non-small cell lung cancer who had stable disease on radiotherapy plus ipilimumab.

The CDR3 loop is CASSQDRGARGYTF. The DNA for the CDR3 is TGCGCCAGCAGCCAAGATCGGGGGGCGCGAGGCTACACCTTC. The chain links TRBV4-1 to TRBJ1-2; a weak D match, TRBD1 (6 bases). This CDR3 region has 14 residues. V shed 0 bases and J shed 8 bases, with 13 bases lying between them. Per the germline V gene, CDR1 is MGHRA and CDR2 is YSYEKL.

The rearrangement joins TRBV5-1 to TRBJ2-7; 11 nucleotides match TRBD1. V was clipped by 4 bases and J by 3 bases; unmatched bases: 6. Germline V lookup: CDR1 SGHRS, CDR2 YFSETQ. This CDR3 is 15 amino acids long. In nucleotides, the CDR3 is TGCGCCAGCAGCCCCCTAGGGACAGGGGGCTACGAGCAGTACTTC. Its protein is CASSPLGTGGYEQYF.

DNA for the CDR3: TGTGCCAGCAGCCCCCCCGAACGGGCCGGGGAGCTGTTTTTT. It is translated as CASSPPERAGELFF. This chain links TRBV6-5 with TRBJ2-2, with D unclear. The CDR3 is 14 residues long. The V gene's germline CDR1 is MNHEY and CDR2 SVGAGI. V lost 6 bases and J lost 6, with 14 bases in between.

The chain joins TRBV7-6 to TRBJ1-2; a weak D match, TRBD1 (5 bases). Trimming took 1 base from V and 0 from J, leaving 9 bases between them. Germline V gives CDR1 SGHVS, CDR2 FNYEAQ. The CDR3 consists of 15 residues. CDR3 sequence: CASSLGQGTNYGYTF. The CDR3 region has the DNA TGTGCCAGCAGCTTAGGTCAGGGTACTAACTATGGCTACACCTTC.

V gene TRBV7-2 combines with J gene TRBJ1-1, with a possible D match to TRBD1 (5 bases). Trimming stripped 4 bases from V and 3 bases from J, with 12 bases between. CDR3 size: 14 residues. Germline V CDR1 and CDR2: SGHTA, FQGNSA. The CDR3 loop reads CASSSRDGYTEAFF. The DNA for the CDR3 is TGTGCCAGCAGCTCCAGGGACGGATACACTGAAGCTTTCTTT.

This clone is medium-sized. This chain connects TRBV6-6 to TRBJ1-5; TRBD1 is a possible D gene (5 bases). The germline CDR1 and CDR2 sequences are MNHNY and SVGAGI (reference sequence). The CDR3 totals 12 residues. V was clipped by 10 bases and J by 2 bases, with 9 bases between them. CDR3 sequence (DNA): TGTGCCACCCGGGACGGCAATCAGCCCCAGCATTTT. It specifies CATRDGNQPQHF.

The gene calls are TRBV2 and TRBJ1-1, with D tentatively TRBD1 (5 bases). CDR3 length: 13 amino acids. Per germline, CDR1 SNHLY and CDR2 FYNNEI. With 3 bases removed from V and 4 bases from J, the gap between germline ends came to 9 bases. DNA of the CDR3: TGTGCCAGCAGTGAGTCAGGGCCCACTGAAGCTTTCTTT. Amino acids: CASSESGPTEAFF.

The rearrangement joins TRBV6-1 to TRBJ1-5; D call uncertain. V was cut by 3 bases and J by 7 bases, with 7 bases left in between. The CDR3 is made up of 12 amino acids. Germline CDR1 and CDR2: MNHNS and SASEGT. The CDR3 region is CASSELGQPQHF. The CDR3 nucleotides read TGTGCCAGCAGTGAGTTGGGGCAGCCCCAGCATTTT.

The chain carries TRBV5-8 and TRBJ1-1, with 7 nucleotides matching TRBD1. V shed 3 bases and J 1 base; nucleotides not matched to a gene: 6. In germline, CDR1 is SGHTS, CDR2 YDEGEE. The CDR3 runs 15 residues. The CDR3 reads CASSSLTGWNTEAFF. Here the CDR3 DNA reads TGTGCCAGCAGCTCTCTGACAGGGTGGAACACTGAAGCTTTCTTT.

This rearrangement joins TRBV19 to TRBJ1-6, with D unclear. The CDR3 consists of 15 residues. The V gene lost 5 bases and the J gene lost 10 bases, with 18 bases spanning the gap. The germline gives CDR1 LNHDA, CDR2 SQIVND (reference sequence). This CDR3 is CASSPNAGVGSPLHF. The CDR3 DNA sequence: TGTGCCAGTAGTCCGAACGCAGGCGTGGGATCACCCCTCCACTTT.

The chain employs TRBV14 and TRBJ1-1; tentative D call: TRBD1 (6 bases). This CDR3 spans 13 amino acids. Germline CDR1 and CDR2: SGHDN and FVKESK. Trimming took off 4 bases at V and 11 bases at J, with 17 bases between the two ends. The CDR3 loop is CASSLQKHRVAFF. CDR3 nucleotides: TGTGCCAGCAGCCTCCAGAAGCACAGGGTGGCTTTCTTT.

The chain combines TRBV28 with TRBJ2-1; D might be TRBD1 or TRBD2, each matching 5 bases. Trimming cost V 2 bases and J 6 bases, with 20 bases left between them. Germline assignment: CDR1 MDHEN and CDR2 SYDVKM. There are 17 residues in the CDR3. The CDR3 DNA follows: TGTGCCAGCAGTTTAGTAGGAGTTATAGGGGAGTCCAATGAGCAGTTCTTC. This encodes CASSLVGVIGESNEQFF. Drawing the rest from reference TRBV28 and TRBJ2-1, the complete variable domain is DVKVTQSSRYLVKRTGEKVFLECVQDMDHENMFWYRQDPGLGLRLIYFSYDVKMKEKGDIPEGYSVSREKKERFSLILESASTNQTSMYLCASSLVGVIGESNEQFFGPGTRLTVL.

The V gene is TRBV6-6, the J gene TRBJ1-4; D possibly corresponds to TRBD1 (5 bases). The CDR3 runs 16 residues. V lost 2 bases and J 3 bases, leaving 13 bases between the germline ends. Germline CDR1 reads MNHNY; CDR2 reads SVGAGI (reference sequence). In nucleotides, the CDR3 is TGTGCCAGCAGTTACGGAGGGGTCGCGGCTAATGAAAAACTGTTTTTT. It encodes CASSYGGVAANEKLFF.

This chain joins TRBV9 and TRBJ1-3; 7 bases fit TRBD1. With 4 bases clipped from V and 0 bases from J, the junction kept 10 bases outside the gene matches. The CDR3 length is 17 residues. Germline CDR1 is SGDLS and CDR2 is YYNGEE. CDR3 protein: CASSLTPGQDSGNTIYF. The CDR3 DNA reads as TGTGCCAGCAGCTTGACCCCCGGACAGGACTCTGGAAACACCATATATTTT.